This T cell receptor beta chain was obtained from a study of T cell repertoires in aging, cancer and after chemotherapy. Amplification of TCR beta used genomic DNA extracted from peripheral blood. This clonotype was detected a few times. What it binds is unknown. Deletions cut 3 bases from V and 2 bases from J, with 8 bases between. Germline V gene lookup returns CDR1 MNHEY and CDR2 SMNVEV (reference sequence). The CDR3 sequence is 13 residues long. TRB rearrangements spanning V, D and J were amplified using mixed TRB-A/B primers. TCRdb ran MiXCR on the multiplex PCR reads and lists one entry per CDR3 protein. The sample lists roughly 9,900 distinct CDR3 sequences; 25% to 35% were seen once. General study points: In each cancer cohort, median generation probability increased across chemotherapy, suggesting thymic output rebounded.

The sequence derives from a human donor in good health. V is TRBV27 and J is TRBJ2-7; D gene unclear. The sequencing input was blood. CDR3: CASSLGITYEQYF. As DNA, the CDR3 is TGTGCCAGCAGTTTGGGGATAACCTACGAGCAGTACTTC.